Given below is one T cell receptor beta chain in context. Its antigen is still unknown. One end of the junction does not line up with germline, which may come from a read error. Using immunoSEQ multiplex PCR, the repertoire was profiled, and TCRdb retains in-frame clones only, with some absent. The repertoire holds about 140,000 clones, with roughly nine tenths as singletons. This record belongs to a study of T cell responses to AZD1222 COVID-19 vaccine. Findings of the study overall: Repertoires were obtained only post-peak T cell response. It should be noted that donors were predominantly white British and more often female, and clonal diversity was possibly underestimated.

The clonotype originates from an adult who received the AZD1222 COVID-19 vaccine. The sample in question was peripheral blood, obtained 28 days after the second AZD1222 dose.

CDR3 region: CSVAQNAGELFF. The CDR3 nucleotides read TGCAGCGTTGCTCAGAACGCCGGGGAGCTGTTTTTT. The genes are TRBV29-1 and TRBJ2-2, with D hard to call. CDR1 is SQVTM and CDR2 is ANQGSEA in the germline V gene. The CDR3 spans 12 residues.